The rows below give T cell receptor beta chains drawn from one sample of a study of response to subunit inactivated influenza vaccine. TCRdb ran MiXCR on the RT-PCR reads and lists one entry per CDR3 protein. The sample yields 200,000 to 300,000 distinct CDR3 sequences, 12% seen once. The material was non-naive T cells sorted from PBMCs, obtained 14 to 15 days before vaccination. Every receptor here comes from a man in his forties or fifties who received an inactivated influenza vaccine. Both conserved end residues are part of each CDR3. D genes are given only for firm matches. The size field is filled for only some rows; it gives once, few, many or a size class.

j_call	v_call	clone_size	d_call	cdr3_nt	cdr3_aa
TRBJ2-5	TRBV7-9	.	.	TGTGCCAGCACACCTAGCGTTGAGACCCAGTACTTC	CASTPSVETQYF
TRBJ2-3	TRBV25-1	.	TRBD2	TGTGCCAGCAGTGAATGGACTAGCGGAAGCACAGATACGCAGTATTTT	CASSEWTSGSTDTQYF
TRBJ2-7	TRBV4-3	many	.	TGCGCCAGCAGCCAAGATTACAGCTCCTACGAGCAGTACTTC	CASSQDYSSYEQYF
TRBJ2-5	TRBV24-1	few	TRBD1	TGTGCCACCACCTCGGGACAGGGATCAAAAGAGACCCAGTACTTC	CATTSGQGSKETQYF
TRBJ2-1	TRBV5-1	few	TRBD2	TGCGCCAGCAGCTTAAGGACTAGCGGAACCTACAATGAGCAGTTCTTC	CASSLRTSGTYNEQFF
TRBJ1-2	TRBV14	many	TRBD1	TGTGCCAGCAGCCAAGTGGAGGGGACAGGGTCCGGCTACACCTTC	CASSQVEGTGSGYTF
TRBJ2-7	TRBV10-3	few	TRBD1	TGTGCCATCAGTAAAGACAGGGACGACGAGCAGTACTTC	CAISKDRDDEQYF
TRBJ1-2	TRBV15	.	.	TGTGCCACCAGCAGAGAGATAGGAGGATCGCTTGGCTACACCTTC	CATSREIGGSLGYTF
TRBJ2-7	TRBV28	few	.	TGTGCCAGCAGTTTATTAACGACTTACGAGCAGTACTTC	CASSLLTTYEQYF
TRBJ2-1	TRBV29-1	few	.	TGCAGCGTTGATTCGGGATCCTACAATGAGCAGTTCTTC	CSVDSGSYNEQFF
TRBJ2-7	TRBV7-9	many	TRBD1	TGTGCCAGCAGTACAGGGGGCTTTGGGTACGAGCAGTACTTC	CASSTGGFGYEQYF